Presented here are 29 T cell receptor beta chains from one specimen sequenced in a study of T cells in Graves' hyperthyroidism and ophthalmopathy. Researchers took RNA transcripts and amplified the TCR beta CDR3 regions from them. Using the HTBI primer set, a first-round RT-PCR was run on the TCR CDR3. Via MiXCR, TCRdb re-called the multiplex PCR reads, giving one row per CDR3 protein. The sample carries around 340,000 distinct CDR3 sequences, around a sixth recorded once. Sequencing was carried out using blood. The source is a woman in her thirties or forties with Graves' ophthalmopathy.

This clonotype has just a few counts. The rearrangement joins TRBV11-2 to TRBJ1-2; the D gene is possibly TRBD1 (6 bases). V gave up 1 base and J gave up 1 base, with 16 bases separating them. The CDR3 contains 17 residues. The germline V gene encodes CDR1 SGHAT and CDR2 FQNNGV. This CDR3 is CASSLVSGRGINYGYTF. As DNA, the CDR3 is TGTGCCAGCAGCTTAGTTTCAGGGAGGGGGATTAACTATGGCTACACCTTC. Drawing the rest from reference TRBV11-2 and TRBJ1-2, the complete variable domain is EAGVAQSPRYKIIEKRQSVAFWCNPISGHATLYWYQQILGQGPKLLIQFQNNGVVDDSQLPKDRFSAERLKGVDSTLKIQPAKLEDSAVYLCASSLVSGRGINYGYTFGSGTRLTVV.

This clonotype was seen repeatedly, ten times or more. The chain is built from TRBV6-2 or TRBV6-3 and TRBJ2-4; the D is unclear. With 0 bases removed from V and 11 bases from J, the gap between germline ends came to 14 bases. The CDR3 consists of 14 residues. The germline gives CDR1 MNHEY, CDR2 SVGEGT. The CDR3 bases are TGTGCCAGCAGTTACTCGGCAGGTGGGCCGGTTCAGTACTTC. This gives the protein CASSYSAGGPVQYF.

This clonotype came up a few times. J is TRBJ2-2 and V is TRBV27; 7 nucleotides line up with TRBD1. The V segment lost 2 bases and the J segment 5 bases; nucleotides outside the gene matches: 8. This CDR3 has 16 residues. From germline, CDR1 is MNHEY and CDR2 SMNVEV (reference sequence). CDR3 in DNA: TGTGCCAGCAGTTTACGAGGGGGCGTAGGAACCGGGGAGCTGTTTTTT. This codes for CASSLRGGVGTGELFF.

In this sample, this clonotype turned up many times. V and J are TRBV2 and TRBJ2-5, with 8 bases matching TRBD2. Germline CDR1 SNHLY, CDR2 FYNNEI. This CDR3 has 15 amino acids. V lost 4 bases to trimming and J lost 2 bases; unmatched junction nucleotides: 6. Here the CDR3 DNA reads TGTGCCAGCAGTGGTCTAGCGGGCGTACAAGAGACCCAGTACTTC. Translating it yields CASSGLAGVQETQYF.

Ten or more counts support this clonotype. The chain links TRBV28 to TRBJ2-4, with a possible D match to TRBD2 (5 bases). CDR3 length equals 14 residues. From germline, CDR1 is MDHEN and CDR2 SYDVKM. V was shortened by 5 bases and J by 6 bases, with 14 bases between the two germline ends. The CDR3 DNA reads TGTGCCAGCAGTCCTACCGGGAAGCTAAACATTCAGTACTTC. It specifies CASSPTGKLNIQYF.

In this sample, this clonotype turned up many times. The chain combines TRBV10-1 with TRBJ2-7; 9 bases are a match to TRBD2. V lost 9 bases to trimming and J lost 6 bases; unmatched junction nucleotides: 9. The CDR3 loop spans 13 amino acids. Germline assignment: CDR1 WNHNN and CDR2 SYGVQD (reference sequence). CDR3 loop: CASSAGGLAEQYF. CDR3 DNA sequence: TGCGCCAGTTCGGCGGGAGGGCTGGCCGAGCAGTACTTC.

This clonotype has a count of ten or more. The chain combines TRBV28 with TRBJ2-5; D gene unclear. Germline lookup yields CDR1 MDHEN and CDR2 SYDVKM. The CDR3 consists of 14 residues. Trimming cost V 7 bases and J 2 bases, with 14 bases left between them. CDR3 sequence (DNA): TGTGCCAGCATGTCGGGTGGGATGCAAGAGACCCAGTACTTC. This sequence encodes CASMSGGMQETQYF.

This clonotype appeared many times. CDR3 region: CASSGQTVRNTEAFF. Here the CDR3 DNA reads TGTGCCAGCAGTGGCCAGACAGTACGGAACACTGAAGCTTTCTTT. This chain links TRBV6-1 with TRBJ1-1; perhaps TRBD1 as D (5 bases). CDR1 and CDR2 (germline): MNHNS, SASEGT. The CDR3 is made up of 15 amino acids. V lost 4 bases and J lost 1, with 13 bases in between.

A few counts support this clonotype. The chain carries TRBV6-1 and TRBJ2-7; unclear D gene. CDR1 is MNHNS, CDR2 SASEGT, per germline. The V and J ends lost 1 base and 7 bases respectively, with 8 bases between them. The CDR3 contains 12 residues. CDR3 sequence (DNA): TGTGCCAGCAGTGAAGTCCCTAGTGAGCAGTACTTC. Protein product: CASSEVPSEQYF.

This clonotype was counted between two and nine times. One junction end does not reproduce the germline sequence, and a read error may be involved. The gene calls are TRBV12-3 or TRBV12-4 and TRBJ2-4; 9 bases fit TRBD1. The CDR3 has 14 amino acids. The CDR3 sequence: CARSTGTGITIQYF. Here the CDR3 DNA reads TGTGCCCGCAGCACCGGGACAGGGATCACCATTCAGTACTTC.

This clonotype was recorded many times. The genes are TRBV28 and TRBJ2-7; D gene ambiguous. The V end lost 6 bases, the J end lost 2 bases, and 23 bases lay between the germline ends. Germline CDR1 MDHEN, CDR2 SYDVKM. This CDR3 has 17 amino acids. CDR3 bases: TGTGCCAGCAGCCCACCTCCCCGCAGGACCAGTACCTACGAGCAGTACTTC. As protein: CASSPPPRRTSTYEQYF.

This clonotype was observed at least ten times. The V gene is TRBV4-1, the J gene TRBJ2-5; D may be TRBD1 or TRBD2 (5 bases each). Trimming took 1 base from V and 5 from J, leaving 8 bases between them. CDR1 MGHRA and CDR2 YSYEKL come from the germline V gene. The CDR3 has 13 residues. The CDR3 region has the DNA TGCGCCAGCAGCCAAGTCTGGGGGGAGACCCAGTACTTC. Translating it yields CASSQVWGETQYF.

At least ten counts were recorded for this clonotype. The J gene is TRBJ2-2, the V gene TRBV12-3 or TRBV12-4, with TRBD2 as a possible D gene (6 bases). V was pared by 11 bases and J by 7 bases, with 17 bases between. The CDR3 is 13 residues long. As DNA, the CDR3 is TGTGCCGGCCGAGCCGGAGGGAACGGGGAGCTGTTTTTT. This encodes CAGRAGGNGELFF.

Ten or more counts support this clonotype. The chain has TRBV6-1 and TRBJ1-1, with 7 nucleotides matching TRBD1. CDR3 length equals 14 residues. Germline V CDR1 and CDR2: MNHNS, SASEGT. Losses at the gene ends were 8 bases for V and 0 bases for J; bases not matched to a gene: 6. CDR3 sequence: CASHPGGLNTEAFF. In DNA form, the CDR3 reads TGTGCCAGCCATCCAGGGGGACTGAACACTGAAGCTTTCTTT.

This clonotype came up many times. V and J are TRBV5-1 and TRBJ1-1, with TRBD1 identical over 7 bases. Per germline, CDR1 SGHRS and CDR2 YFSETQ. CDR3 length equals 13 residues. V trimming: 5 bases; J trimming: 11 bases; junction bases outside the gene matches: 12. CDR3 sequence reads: CASRIGVDREAFF. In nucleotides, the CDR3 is TGCGCCAGCAGAATTGGTGTCGACAGGGAGGCTTTCTTT.

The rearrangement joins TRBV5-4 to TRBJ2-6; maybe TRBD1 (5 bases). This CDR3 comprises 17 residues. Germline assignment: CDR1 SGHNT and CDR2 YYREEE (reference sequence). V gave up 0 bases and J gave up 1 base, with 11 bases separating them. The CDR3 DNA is TGTGCCAGCAGCTTGGGGCAGGGAAGATCTGGGGCCAACGTCCTGACTTTC. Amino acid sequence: CASSLGQGRSGANVLTF.

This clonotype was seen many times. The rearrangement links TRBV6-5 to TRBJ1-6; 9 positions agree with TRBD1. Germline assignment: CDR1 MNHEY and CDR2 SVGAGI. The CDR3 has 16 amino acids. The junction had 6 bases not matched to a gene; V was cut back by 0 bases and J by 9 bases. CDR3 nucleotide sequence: TGTGCCAGCAGTTACTCGCCGGGACAGGGATCTTCACCCCTCCACTTT. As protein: CASSYSPGQGSSPLHF.

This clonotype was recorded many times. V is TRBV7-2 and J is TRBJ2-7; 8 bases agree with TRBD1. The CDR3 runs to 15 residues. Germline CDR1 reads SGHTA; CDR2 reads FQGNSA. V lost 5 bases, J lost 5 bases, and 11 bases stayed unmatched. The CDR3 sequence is CASSLQAGTGNEQYF. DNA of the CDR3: TGTGCCAGCAGCCTCCAAGCCGGGACAGGTAACGAGCAGTACTTC.

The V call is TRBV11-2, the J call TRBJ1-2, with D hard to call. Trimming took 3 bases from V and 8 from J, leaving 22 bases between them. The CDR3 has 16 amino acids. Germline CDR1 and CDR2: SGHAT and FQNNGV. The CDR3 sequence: CASSLGSGRGSRGYTF. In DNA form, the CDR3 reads TGTGCCAGCAGCTTGGGCAGTGGGCGAGGATCGAGGGGCTACACCTTC.

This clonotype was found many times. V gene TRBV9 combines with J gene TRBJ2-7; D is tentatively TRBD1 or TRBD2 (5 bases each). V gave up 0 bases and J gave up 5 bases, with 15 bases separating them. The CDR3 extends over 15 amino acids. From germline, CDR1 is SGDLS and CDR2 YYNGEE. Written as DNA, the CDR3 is TGTGCCAGCAGCGTAGATGGGACCCAACGAGACGAGCAGTACTTC. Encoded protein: CASSVDGTQRDEQYF.

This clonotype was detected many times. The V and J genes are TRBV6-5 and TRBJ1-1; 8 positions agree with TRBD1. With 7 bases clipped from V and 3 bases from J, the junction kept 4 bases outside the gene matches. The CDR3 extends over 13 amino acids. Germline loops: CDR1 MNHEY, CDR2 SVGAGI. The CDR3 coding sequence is TGTGCCAGCAAAGACAGGGGCGACACTGAAGCTTTCTTT. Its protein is CASKDRGDTEAFF.

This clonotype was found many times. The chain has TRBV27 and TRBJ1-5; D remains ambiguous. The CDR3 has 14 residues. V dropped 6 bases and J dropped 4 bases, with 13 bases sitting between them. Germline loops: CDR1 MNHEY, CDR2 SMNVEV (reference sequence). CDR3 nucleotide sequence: TGTGCCAGCAGAGCCGTGGGCGGGAATCAGCCCCAGCATTTT. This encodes CASRAVGGNQPQHF.

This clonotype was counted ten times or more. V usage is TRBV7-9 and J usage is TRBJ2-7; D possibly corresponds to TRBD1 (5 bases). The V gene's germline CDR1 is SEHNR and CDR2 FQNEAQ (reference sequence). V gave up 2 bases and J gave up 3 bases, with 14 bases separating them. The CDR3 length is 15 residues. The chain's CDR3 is CASSLLAGSYYEQYF. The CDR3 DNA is TGTGCCAGCAGCTTATTGGCAGGGTCGTACTACGAGCAGTACTTC.

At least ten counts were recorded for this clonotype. The CDR3 is CATSDLNEQYF. For the CDR3, the DNA is TGTGCCACCAGTGATTTGAACGAGCAGTACTTC. The rearrangement links TRBV24-1 to TRBJ2-7; D is ambiguous. Germline CDR1 KGHDR, CDR2 SFDVKD. The length of the CDR3 is 11 residues. Deletions cut 0 bases from V and 5 bases from J, with 1 base between.

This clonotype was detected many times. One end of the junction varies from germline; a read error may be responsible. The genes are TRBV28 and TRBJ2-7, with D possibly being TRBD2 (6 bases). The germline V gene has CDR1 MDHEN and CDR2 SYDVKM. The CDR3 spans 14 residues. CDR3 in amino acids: CASSWVGGGDEQCF. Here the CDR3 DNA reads TGTGCCAGCAGTTGGGTGGGCGGCGGGGACGAGCAGTGCTTC.

CDR3 DNA sequence: TGTGCCAGCAGTTTCGGGCAGCATAAAGCTTTCTTT. As protein: CASSFGQHKAFF. This chain uses TRBV12-3 or TRBV12-4 with TRBJ1-1; D ambiguous. This CDR3 region has 12 residues. The V end was cut by 3 bases, the J end by 9 bases, with 11 bases between.

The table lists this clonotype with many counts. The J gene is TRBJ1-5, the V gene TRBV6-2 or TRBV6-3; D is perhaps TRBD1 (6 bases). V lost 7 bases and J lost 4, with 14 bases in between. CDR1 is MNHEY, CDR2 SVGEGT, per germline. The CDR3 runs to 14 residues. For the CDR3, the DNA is TGTGCCAGCACGGATAGACAGGCTAATCAGCCCCAGCATTTT. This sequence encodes CASTDRQANQPQHF.

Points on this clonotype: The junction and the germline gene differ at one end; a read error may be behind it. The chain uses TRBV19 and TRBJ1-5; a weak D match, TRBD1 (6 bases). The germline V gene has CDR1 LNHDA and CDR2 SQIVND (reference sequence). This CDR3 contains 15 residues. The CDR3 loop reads CDSSIDPGDSQPQHF. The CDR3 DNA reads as TGTGACAGTAGTATAGACCCAGGGGACTCACAGCCCCAGCATTTT.

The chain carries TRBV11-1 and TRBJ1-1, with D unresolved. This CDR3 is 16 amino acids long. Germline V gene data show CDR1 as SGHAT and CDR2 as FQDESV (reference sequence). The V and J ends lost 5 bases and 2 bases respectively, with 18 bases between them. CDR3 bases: TGTGCCAGCAGCCCCCTTTCGGGTAACGGAAACACTGAAGCTTTCTTT. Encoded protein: CASSPLSGNGNTEAFF.